The 21 T cell receptor beta chains listed next were all sequenced from one sample in a study of T cells in women clearing cervical HPV infection. Clones were sequenced by immunoSEQ multiplex PCR, and TCRdb holds only the in-frame ones, with some missing. This sample's clone table lists under 50,000 clones. Sequenced material: blood buffy coat. The receptors derive from a woman aged 18-70 years with a cervical HPV16 infection that either progressed to CIN3+ or cleared (not recorded which).

The covered CDR3 bases are TGCAGCGTTGGCGGGACAGGGGTTTACAATGAG. This translates into CSVGGTGVYNE. The full CDR3 sequence reads CSVGGTGVYNEQFF. This chain connects TRBV29-1 to TRBJ2-1; TRBD1 aligns across 10 bases. Coverage ceases 3 residues before the CDR3 finishes, and the germline J gene fills in the end. The CDR3 is 14 residues long. The V and J ends lost 4 bases and 4 bases, in that order; junction bases with no gene match: 4. Germline V gene sequence: CDR1 SQVTM, CDR2 ANQGSEA.

For this clone: The sequence runs out 3 residues before the end of the CDR3; the remainder is reconstructed from the germline J gene. The chain couples TRBV2 to TRBJ2-2, with 7 bases identical to TRBD1. Germline CDR1 reads SNHLY; CDR2 reads FYNNEI. V was clipped by 5 bases and J by 6 bases; unmatched bases: 12. This CDR3 is built from 16 residues. The CDR3 sequence: CASSSQGSGFAGELFF. Incomplete CDR3 DNA: TGTGCCAGCAGTTCACAGGGGTCGGGGTTTGCCGGGGAG. Looking up the rest from reference TRBV2 and TRBJ2-2 gives the full variable domain: EPEVTQTPSHQVTQMGQEVILRCVPISNHLYFYWYRQILGQKVEFLVSFYNNEISEKSEIFDDQFSVERPDGSNFTLKIRSTKLEDSAMYFCASSSQGSGFAGELFFGEGSRLTVL.

A note on this clone: The CDR3 end is not reached by the read, which stops 3 residues before it; the germline J gene fills it in. The chain carries TRBV12-3 or TRBV12-4 and TRBJ2-7; 8 bases fit TRBD1. V lost 5 bases to trimming and J lost 5 bases; unmatched junction nucleotides: 8. The CDR3 has 14 amino acids. This CDR3 is CASSGQGRSNEQYF. CDR3 DNA, as far as it was read: TGTGCCAGCAGTGGACAGGGAAGGTCCAACGAG.

A remark on this clone: From the germline J gene comes the end of the CDR3, since the read stops 3 residues before it. The chain combines TRBV5-6 with TRBJ2-3; possibly TRBD2 for D (5 bases). The V and J ends lost 0 bases and 4 bases respectively, with 9 bases between them. Per the germline V gene, CDR1 is SGHDT and CDR2 is YYEEEE. This CDR3 has 14 amino acids. The CDR3 DNA, read in part, is TGTGCCAGCAGCTTGGATGCGGGCGCAGATACG. Amino acids: CASSLDAGADT. The full CDR3 reads CASSLDAGADTQYF. The whole variable domain, remainder taken from reference TRBV5-6 and TRBJ2-3, is DAGVTQSPTHLIKTRGQQVTLRCSPKSGHDTVSWYQQALGQGPQFIFQYYEEEERQRGNFPDRFSGHQFPNYSSELNVNALLLGDSALYLCASSLDAGADTQYFGPGTRLTVL.

Turning to this clone: Coverage ceases 3 residues before the CDR3 finishes, and the germline J gene fills in the end. The chain couples TRBV14 to TRBJ2-2, with D tentatively TRBD1 (5 bases). The V end lost 3 bases, the J end lost 6 bases, and 11 bases lay between the germline ends. The CDR3 is 14 residues long. Germline V gene data show CDR1 as SGHDN and CDR2 as FVKESK. CDR3 DNA, as far as it was read: TGTGCCAGCAGCCACAGGCAGGGCGCCGGGGAG. Amino acids: CASSHRQGAGE. Given in full, the CDR3 is CASSHRQGAGELFF.

About this clone itself: The CDR3 end lies 3 residues beyond the end of the read and is filled in from the germline J gene. The rearrangement links TRBV6-1 to TRBJ2-1; 15 positions agree with TRBD2. The V gene's germline CDR1 is MNHNS and CDR2 SASEGT. With V trimmed by 4 bases and J by 7 bases, 5 bases remained unmatched. The CDR3 is 16 residues long. Partial CDR3 DNA: TGTGCCAGCAGTGGGGGGACTAGCGGGGGGATAAATGAG. Its protein product is CASSGGTSGGINE. The full CDR3 sequence reads CASSGGTSGGINEQFF.

Of note for this clone: The read falls 3 residues short of the CDR3 end, and the missing part is taken from the germline J gene. The rearrangement uses TRBV7-3 and TRBJ2-1, with 10 bases lining up with TRBD2. The CDR3 is made up of 16 amino acids. The germline CDR1 and CDR2 sequences are SGHTA and FQGTGA. Unmatched junction bases numbered 8, after V lost 5 bases and J lost 4 bases. CDR3: CASSPSGLAEYNEQFF. The CDR3 bases that were read are TGTGCCAGCAGCCCCTCCGGACTAGCGGAGTACAATGAG. The full variable domain, in which reference TRBV7-3 and TRBJ2-1 provide the parts outside the CDR3, is GAGVSQTPSNKVTEKGKYVELRCDPISGHTALYWYRQSLGQGPEFLIYFQGTGAADDSGLPNDRFFAVRPEGSVSTLKIQRTERGDSAVYLCASSPSGLAEYNEQFFGPGTRLTVL.

To note about this clone: The CDR3 goes on 3 residues after the read ends, and that part is filled in from the germline J gene. The chain is built from TRBV20-1 and TRBJ1-2; 7 nucleotides align to TRBD1. The CDR3 is made up of 12 amino acids. Germline lookup yields CDR1 DFQATT and CDR2 SNEGSKA (reference sequence). The CDR3 DNA, read in part, is TGCAGTGCTGAATCGCGACAGGGAGGC. It encodes CSAESRQGG. The whole CDR3 reads CSAESRQGGYTF.

A word on this clone: The read ends 3 residues shy of where the CDR3 ends; the end is completed using the germline J gene. The chain is built from TRBV20-1 and TRBJ1-4; a weak D match, TRBD1 (5 bases). The germline V and J ends were trimmed by 4 bases and 2 bases, with 14 bases remaining between them. The germline gives CDR1 DFQATT, CDR2 SNEGSKA (reference sequence). The CDR3 has 15 amino acids. The CDR3: CSATRDSGTNEKLFF. The CDR3 bases that were read are TGCAGTGCTACACGGGACTCGGGGACTAATGAAAAA.

About this clone: Coverage ceases 3 residues before the CDR3 finishes, and the germline J gene fills in the end. The V and J genes are TRBV2 and TRBJ1-6; a weak D match, TRBD1 (5 bases). Per germline, CDR1 SNHLY and CDR2 FYNNEI. The CDR3 has 15 amino acids. Trimming pared 10 bases from V and 2 bases from J, leaving 15 bases between. The DNA read from the CDR3 is TGTGCCAAGGGAGGGGAGAGCGCCTATAATTCACCC. This codes for CAKGGESAYNSP. The CDR3 in its entirety is CAKGGESAYNSPLHF.

Points on this clone: The read falls 3 residues short of the CDR3 end, and the missing part is taken from the germline J gene. The V gene is TRBV14, the J gene TRBJ1-4, with a tentative D call TRBD1 (5 bases). V lost 0 bases to trimming and J lost 5 bases, with 13 bases between them. The germline gives CDR1 SGHDN, CDR2 FVKESK. CDR3 length: 16 residues. The CDR3 loop reads CASSQDYRQPNEKLFF. The DNA read from the CDR3 is TGTGCCAGCAGCCAAGATTACAGGCAGCCGAATGAAAAA.

Concerning this clone: Sequencing ends 3 residues short of the CDR3 end; the germline J gene provides the rest. This rearrangement joins TRBV20-1 to TRBJ1-5; unclear D gene. V lost 0 bases and J 0 bases, leaving 9 bases between the germline ends. CDR1 and CDR2 from the germline V gene are DFQATT and SNEGSKA (reference sequence). The CDR3 is 15 amino acids. The sequenced part of the CDR3 DNA is TGCAGTGCTAGAGAATCTGGCAGTAGCAATCAGCCC. Protein: CSARESGSSNQP. From start to end, the CDR3 is CSARESGSSNQPQHF.

Comments on this clone: The read ends 3 residues early relative to the CDR3; the germline J gene fills the gap. The chain recombines TRBV14 with TRBJ2-3, with 7 nucleotides matching TRBD1. This CDR3 is 15 amino acids long. The V segment lost 1 base and the J segment 2 bases; nucleotides outside the gene matches: 3. Germline assignment: CDR1 SGHDN and CDR2 FVKESK. CDR3 bases read: TGTGCCAGCAGCCAAGGACAGGGTTTCACAGATACG. Protein product: CASSQGQGFTDT. The whole CDR3 protein reads CASSQGQGFTDTQYF.

As to this clone: Coverage ceases 3 residues before the CDR3 finishes, and the germline J gene fills in the end. The chain links TRBV5-6 to TRBJ2-1; TRBD1 matches 7 bases. This CDR3 spans 14 amino acids. The germline V gene has CDR1 SGHDT and CDR2 YYEEEE. The V gene end was trimmed by 4 bases and the J gene end by 2 bases; junction bases not matched to a gene: 3. The CDR3 sequence: CASSETGAYNEQFF. CDR3 bases read: TGTGCCAGCAGCGAAACAGGGGCCTACAATGAG.

Regarding this clone: The read ends 3 residues shy of where the CDR3 ends; the end is completed using the germline J gene. The chain carries TRBV2 and TRBJ1-2; TRBD1 matches at 7 bases. Germline CDR1 is SNHLY and CDR2 is FYNNEI. This CDR3 has 12 amino acids. The trim removed 6 bases at V and 7 bases at J, leaving 5 bases unmatched. CDR3: CASRETGIGYTF. The sequenced CDR3 bases are TGTGCCAGCAGGGAGACAGGGATTGGC.

Regarding this clone: The read stops 3 residues short of the end of the CDR3; the missing end is completed from the germline J gene. This sequence joins TRBV2 and TRBJ2-2, with 14 bases that match TRBD2. The trim removed 5 bases at V and 4 bases at J, leaving 9 bases unmatched. CDR3 length: 18 residues. Germline CDR1 and CDR2: SNHLY and FYNNEI. This CDR3 is CASSLLPGTSGGTGELFF. CDR3 DNA, as far as it was read: TGTGCCAGCAGTCTCTTGCCCGGGACTAGCGGGGGCACCGGGGAG.

Points on this clone: The CDR3 end falls 3 residues outside the read, so it is completed with the germline J gene. The gene calls are TRBV5-1 and TRBJ1-4; D might be TRBD1 (6 bases). The CDR3 extends over 16 amino acids. Trimming removed 5 bases at V and 2 bases at J, with 16 bases between. The germline V gene encodes CDR1 SGHRS and CDR2 YFSETQ. The part of the CDR3 DNA that was read is TGCGCCAGCAGTGGCCGGCAGGGACATACTAATGAAAAA. Encoded protein: CASSGRQGHTNEK. The entire CDR3 is CASSGRQGHTNEKLFF.

Regarding this clone: The read halts 3 residues ahead of the CDR3 end, with the missing end drawn from the germline J gene. V is TRBV19 and J is TRBJ1-6; the D gene is possibly TRBD1 (6 bases). Trimming shortened V by 4 bases and J by 5 bases, and 15 bases separated the two germline ends. The germline V gene has CDR1 LNHDA and CDR2 SQIVND (reference sequence). CDR3 length: 16 amino acids. The sequenced CDR3 bases are TGTGCCAGTAGTACCCGCGACAGGACCAATAATTCACCC. Residues: CASSTRDRTNNSP. The whole CDR3 protein reads CASSTRDRTNNSPLHF.

Points on this clone: The read terminates 3 residues before the CDR3 end, so the remaining end is supplied by the germline J gene. J is TRBJ2-7 and V is TRBV29-1; the match to TRBD2 covers 8 bases. This CDR3 spans 14 amino acids. J was trimmed by 6 bases and V by 6 bases; bases with no gene match: 13. Germline V gene data show CDR1 as SQVTM and CDR2 as ANQGSEA. This CDR3 reads CSVEPGTRGSEQYF. The sequenced CDR3 bases are TGCAGCGTGGAACCCGGGACTAGGGGGAGCGAG.

As for this clone: The read stops 3 residues short of the end of the CDR3; the missing end is completed from the germline J gene. The chain links TRBV2 to TRBJ2-3, with 7 bases that match TRBD2. The V gene end was trimmed by 4 bases and the J gene end by 6 bases; junction bases not matched to a gene: 7. In germline, CDR1 is SNHLY, CDR2 FYNNEI. The CDR3 spans 14 residues. The sequenced CDR3 bases are TGTGCCAGCAGTGTTGGGGGGGGGAGGGATACG. The encoded protein is CASSVGGGRDT. The complete CDR3 reads CASSVGGGRDTQYF.

About this clone itself: The read terminates 3 residues ahead of where the CDR3 ends, so the germline J gene completes it. This chain joins TRBV5-1 and TRBJ2-7; TRBD2 agrees at 11 bases. This CDR3 has 15 amino acids. Germline V gene sequence: CDR1 SGHRS, CDR2 YFSETQ. Unmatched junction bases numbered 8, after V lost 7 bases and J lost 2 bases. The CDR3 here is CASGRDSGGAYEQYF. The DNA read from the CDR3 is TGCGCCAGCGGCAGAGATAGCGGGGGGGCCTACGAG.